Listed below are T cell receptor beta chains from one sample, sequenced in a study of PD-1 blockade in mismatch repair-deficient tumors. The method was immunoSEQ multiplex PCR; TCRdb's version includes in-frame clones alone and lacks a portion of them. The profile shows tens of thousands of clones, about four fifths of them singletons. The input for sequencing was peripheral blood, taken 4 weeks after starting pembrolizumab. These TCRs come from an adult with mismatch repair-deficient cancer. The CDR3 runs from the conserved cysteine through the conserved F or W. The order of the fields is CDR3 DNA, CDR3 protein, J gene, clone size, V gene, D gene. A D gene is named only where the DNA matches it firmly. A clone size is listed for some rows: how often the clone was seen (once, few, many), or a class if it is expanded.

DNA: TGTGCCAGCAGCGTCAAGGAGGGGGTGCTCTCTGGAAACACCATATATTTT
CDR3: CASSVKEGVLSGNTIYF
J: TRBJ1-3
size: NA
V: TRBV9
D: NA

DNA: TGCAGCGTTGGGAGGACAGCGGTGGCGGGCAAGGACCAGTACTTC
CDR3: CSVGRTAVAGKDQYF
J: TRBJ2-5
size: NA
V: TRBV29-1
D: NA

DNA: TGTGCCAGCAGCTTGACTCAGTTATACGAGCAGTACTTC
CDR3: CASSLTQLYEQYF
J: TRBJ2-7
size: few
V: TRBV5-6
D: NA

DNA: TGCGCCAGCAGCCAAAACTTCGATACGCAGTATTTT
CDR3: CASSQNFDTQYF
J: TRBJ2-3
size: NA
V: TRBV4-1
D: NA

DNA: TGTGCCAGCAGCCCGAATTCCTACGAGCAGTACTTC
CDR3: CASSPNSYEQYF
J: TRBJ2-7
size: NA
V: TRBV7-9
D: NA

DNA: TGCGCCAGCAGCCTAGCAGGAAAAGGAAACACCATATATTTT
CDR3: CASSLAGKGNTIYF
J: TRBJ1-3
size: NA
V: TRBV5-1
D: NA

DNA: TGTGCCAGTAGTGCGATGGAGCAGGGTTGGGGCAATCAGCCCCAGCATTTT
CDR3: CASSAMEQGWGNQPQHF
J: TRBJ1-5
size: NA
V: TRBV19
D: NA

DNA: TGTGCCAGCAGCGTCCGACAGGGCGCGAACACCGGGGAGCTGTTTTTT
CDR3: CASSVRQGANTGELFF
J: TRBJ2-2
size: NA
V: TRBV9
D: TRBD1

DNA: TGTGCCAGCAGTTCCGCGGGGAGGCTGGCCTACGAGCAGTACTTC
CDR3: CASSSAGRLAYEQYF
J: TRBJ2-7
size: NA
V: TRBV6-1
D: NA

DNA: TGTGCCAGCAGTCGCGGGTGGGGGAGCTACGAGCAGTACTTC
CDR3: CASSRGWGSYEQYF
J: TRBJ2-7
size: NA
V: TRBV5-5
D: NA

DNA: TGTGCCATCAGTAGCACGGGTGGGGGACTACAAAAAACCTACGAGCAGTACTTC
CDR3: CAISSTGGGLQKTYEQYF
J: TRBJ2-7
size: NA
V: TRBV10-3
D: TRBD2

DNA: TGTGCCAGCAGCCCCGGGACCGCGAAGAGCTCCTACGAGCAGTACTTC
CDR3: CASSPGTAKSSYEQYF
J: TRBJ2-7
size: NA
V: TRBV28
D: NA

DNA: TGTGCCAGCAGCTTCGACAGGGGGCTGCAGTACTTC
CDR3: CASSFDRGLQYF
J: TRBJ2-7
size: NA
V: TRBV7-9
D: TRBD1

DNA: TGCGCCAGCAGCCGTTCTACAGGTTCCGGGGAGCTGTTTTTT
CDR3: CASSRSTGSGELFF
J: TRBJ2-2
size: NA
V: TRBV5-1
D: NA

DNA: TGTGCCAGCAGTTGGACTAGCGGCCAAGAGCTGTTTTTT
CDR3: CASSWTSGQELFF
J: TRBJ2-2
size: once
V: TRBV6-6
D: TRBD2

DNA: TGTGCCAGCAGAAATAAGGACAGTCCCTACGAGCAGTACTTC
CDR3: CASRNKDSPYEQYF
J: TRBJ2-7
size: NA
V: TRBV13
D: NA

DNA: TGTGCCAGCAGTTTATCCGGGGCGGGGGATTACGAGCAGTACTTC
CDR3: CASSLSGAGDYEQYF
J: TRBJ2-7
size: NA
V: TRBV27
D: TRBD2

DNA: TGTGCCAGCAGCCCTATCCTCGGGACTGAAGCTTTCTTT
CDR3: CASSPILGTEAFF
J: TRBJ1-1
size: NA
V: TRBV11-2
D: NA

DNA: TGTGCCAGCAGCTTCGGGAGCTCAGATACGCAGTATTTT
CDR3: CASSFGSSDTQYF
J: TRBJ2-3
size: NA
V: TRBV11-1
D: NA

DNA: TGTGCCAGCTCACCGGGGCAGGGACCTCAAGAGACCCAGTACTTC
CDR3: CASSPGQGPQETQYF
J: TRBJ2-5
size: NA
V: TRBV18
D: NA

DNA: TGTGCCAGCTCACCTCGTAGCGGGAGCACAGATACGCAGTATTTT
CDR3: CASSPRSGSTDTQYF
J: TRBJ2-3
size: NA
V: TRBV18
D: TRBD2

DNA: TGTGCCAGTAGTACCGGCAGGCATGAGCAGTTCTTC
CDR3: CASSTGRHEQFF
J: TRBJ2-1
size: NA
V: TRBV19
D: NA

DNA: TGTGCCAGCAGCATAGGGGGGGACAGGGTGATAGCGGATCTCTACGAGCAGTACTTC
CDR3: CASSIGGDRVIADLYEQYF
J: TRBJ2-7
size: NA
V: TRBV7-6
D: TRBD1

DNA: TGTGCCAGCAGCGTATATCCCGGAGAGACCCAGTACTTC
CDR3: CASSVYPGETQYF
J: TRBJ2-5
size: NA
V: TRBV9
D: NA

DNA: TGTGCCAGTTCTCCCCTAGCGGGGACATCCTACGAGCAGTACTTC
CDR3: CASSPLAGTSYEQYF
J: TRBJ2-7
size: once
V: TRBV19
D: TRBD2

DNA: TGCGCCAGCAGCCAAGAAGGGCGCTTTACTCAGCGCTACACCTTC
CDR3: CASSQEGRFTQRYTF
J: TRBJ1-2
size: NA
V: TRBV4-1
D: NA

DNA: TGTGCCAGCAGTTTATCCTCAGGGGGCACAGATACGCAGTATTTT
CDR3: CASSLSSGGTDTQYF
J: TRBJ2-3
size: NA
V: TRBV27
D: NA

DNA: TGTGCCTGGAGTAGGGAAATCGCTAGGGTCAATGAGCAGTTCTTC
CDR3: CAWSREIARVNEQFF
J: TRBJ2-1
size: NA
V: TRBV30
D: NA

DNA: TGTGCCAGTAGTATCCGACCGGGACTAGCGGTTCACTACGAGCAGTACTTC
CDR3: CASSIRPGLAVHYEQYF
J: TRBJ2-7
size: NA
V: TRBV19
D: TRBD2

DNA: TGTGCCAGCAGTCACGGTTCAGGGCTACCAATCACAGATACGCAGTATTTT
CDR3: CASSHGSGLPITDTQYF
J: TRBJ2-3
size: NA
V: TRBV27
D: NA

DNA: TGCGCCAGCAGCTTGGATGGACAGAACACTGAAGCTTTCTTT
CDR3: CASSLDGQNTEAFF
J: TRBJ1-1
size: once
V: TRBV5-1
D: NA

DNA: TGTGCCAGCTCACCACCGTATGAACGGGCCTCCAACTATGGCTACACCTTC
CDR3: CASSPPYERASNYGYTF
J: TRBJ1-2
size: NA
V: TRBV18
D: NA

DNA: TGTGCCAGCAGACGGGAGTGGGGCTCATACGAGCAGTACTTC
CDR3: CASRREWGSYEQYF
J: TRBJ2-7
size: NA
V: TRBV2
D: NA

DNA: TGTGCTCCCCCCCGGGCTAGCGGGAGGGCCTACGAGCAGTACTTC
CDR3: CAPPRASGRAYEQYF
J: TRBJ2-7
size: NA
V: TRBV6-5
D: TRBD2

DNA: TGTGCCAGCAGCGTCGACAGGGTGGATTACCGGGAGCTGTTTTTT
CDR3: CASSVDRVDYRELFF
J: TRBJ2-2
size: NA
V: TRBV5-3
D: TRBD1

DNA: TGTGCCAGCAGTCCGCCCCCGGGACTAGCATTTGAGCAGTTCTTC
CDR3: CASSPPPGLAFEQFF
J: TRBJ2-1
size: NA
V: TRBV27
D: TRBD2

DNA: TGTGCCAGCAGCGCAGGGTACGACGAGCAGTACTTC
CDR3: CASSAGYDEQYF
J: TRBJ2-7
size: NA
V: TRBV11-2
D: NA

DNA: TGCGCCAGCAGCCCGCAGACTAGCGGCACAGATACGCAGTATTTT
CDR3: CASSPQTSGTDTQYF
J: TRBJ2-3
size: NA
V: TRBV5-1
D: TRBD2

DNA: TGCGCCAGCAGCCACGGTGGGTCTGGGGAGCTGTTTTTT
CDR3: CASSHGGSGELFF
J: TRBJ2-2
size: NA
V: TRBV4-3
D: NA

DNA: TGTGCCAGCAGTTTATTACCGGGGGATGTTGGCTACACCTTC
CDR3: CASSLLPGDVGYTF
J: TRBJ1-2
size: NA
V: TRBV27
D: NA

DNA: TGTGCCAGCAGTTACTCCCGGGCCGCCACTGAAGCTTTCTTT
CDR3: CASSYSRAATEAFF
J: TRBJ1-1
size: NA
V: TRBV6-5
D: NA

DNA: TGTGCCAGCAGCTACACGCGAGATACGCAGTATTTT
CDR3: CASSYTRDTQYF
J: TRBJ2-3
size: NA
V: TRBV7-8
D: NA

DNA: TGTGCCAGCCTCGGACAGGGGGAGAACTACGAGCAGTACTTC
CDR3: CASLGQGENYEQYF
J: TRBJ2-7
size: once
V: TRBV6-6
D: TRBD1

DNA: TGTGCCAGCAGTGGTGATGTAATAGAGCAGTACTTC
CDR3: CASSGDVIEQYF
J: TRBJ2-7
size: NA
V: TRBV2
D: NA

DNA: TGTGCCAGCAGCTCAGACGTCTGGTCCGGGTACTATGGCTACACCTTC
CDR3: CASSSDVWSGYYGYTF
J: TRBJ1-2
size: NA
V: TRBV5-4
D: NA

DNA: TGTGCCAGCTCACAGGGGACAGGGACTAGCACAGATACGCAGTATTTT
CDR3: CASSQGTGTSTDTQYF
J: TRBJ2-3
size: medium-sized
V: TRBV18
D: TRBD1

DNA: TGTGCCAGCAGCAAAGCAGGGCGGGGGTTGTCCTACGAGCAGTACTTC
CDR3: CASSKAGRGLSYEQYF
J: TRBJ2-7
size: NA
V: TRBV21-1
D: NA

DNA: TGTGCCAGCAGCTTACGACAAGGGAGGGCCGGAGAGACCCAGTACTTC
CDR3: CASSLRQGRAGETQYF
J: TRBJ2-5
size: NA
V: TRBV7-6
D: TRBD2

DNA: TGCGCCAGCAGCCAGGACAGGGGGTTGTGGGAGACCCAGTACTTC
CDR3: CASSQDRGLWETQYF
J: TRBJ2-5
size: NA
V: TRBV4-1
D: TRBD1

DNA: TGTGCCAGTAGTAAGGGACTCCACAATGAGCAGTTCTTC
CDR3: CASSKGLHNEQFF
J: TRBJ2-1
size: NA
V: TRBV19
D: NA

DNA: TGTGCCTCAGGGGGGGGATCCCGTGGGAATGAGCAGTTCTTC
CDR3: CASGGGSRGNEQFF
J: TRBJ2-1
size: once
V: TRBV19
D: NA

DNA: TGTGCCAGTAGTATACAGAGCACAGATACGCAGTATTTT
CDR3: CASSIQSTDTQYF
J: TRBJ2-3
size: few
V: TRBV19
D: NA

DNA: TGCAGCGTTATACAGGGGGCAGCCGGGGAGCTGTTTTTT
CDR3: CSVIQGAAGELFF
J: TRBJ2-2
size: once
V: TRBV29-1
D: TRBD1

DNA: TGCGCCAGCAGCTTGGTCGGGACAGACTCTGGAAACACCATATATTTT
CDR3: CASSLVGTDSGNTIYF
J: TRBJ1-3
size: NA
V: TRBV5-1
D: TRBD1

DNA: TGTGCCAGTAGTATAGATAGGAGGGGGCTAGCGGAGCAGTACTTC
CDR3: CASSIDRRGLAEQYF
J: TRBJ2-7
size: few
V: TRBV19
D: NA

DNA: TGTGCCAGCAGTCAACCGACAGGGAAAGCTGGGGCCAACGTCCTGACTTTC
CDR3: CASSQPTGKAGANVLTF
J: TRBJ2-6
size: NA
V: TRBV28
D: TRBD1

DNA: TGTGCCAGCAGCTTAGAATTGGGGGCCCAGTACTTC
CDR3: CASSLELGAQYF
J: TRBJ2-5
size: NA
V: TRBV7-9
D: NA